This T cell receptor (beta chain) emerged from a study of OX40 agonist ivuxolimab in advanced cancers. Study details: Averaging about 60 years in age, with a range of about 23 to 85, the cohort was approximately 84% male. The study reported partial responses in three patients: one hepatocellular carcinoma, two cutaneous melanoma. Overall study findings and caveats: Relative to CD4+ cells, CD8+ T cells on average had more expanded clones.

Clones were read by immunoSEQ multiplex PCR, and TCRdb kept only the in-frame ones, dropping some. There are over 55,000 clones in the sample; roughly four fifths occur only once, and 0.7% lies in the top ten. From germline, CDR1 is SEHNR and CDR2 FQNEAQ (reference sequence). With V trimmed by 7 bases and J by 1 base, 7 bases remained unmatched. This CDR3 is built from 15 residues. Worth noting for this clone: Its specificity is not known.

The starting material was CD4+ or CD8+ T cells sorted from blood, obtained in a trial of the OX40 agonist ivuxolimab. The chain is built from TRBV7-9 and TRBJ2-3; 8 nucleotides line up with TRBD2. This TCR came from an adult with an advanced solid tumor such as melanoma, head and neck, liver or kidney cancer. CDR3: CASTLAGVGTDTQYF. The CDR3 coding sequence is TGTGCCAGCACCCTAGCGGGCGTTGGCACAGATACGCAGTATTTT.